The 32 T cell receptor beta chains below were found in one sample sequenced in a study of neoadjuvant anti-PD-1 for oral cavity cancer. Profiling relied on immunoSEQ multiplex PCR, and the TCRdb table lists in-frame clones only, not all of them. The sample lists tens of thousands of clones, roughly 84% seen once, with about 3.7% in the top ten. Time point specified: after neoadjuvant nivolumab, at surgical resection. The source material was PBMCs, sampled after nivolumab (anti-PD-1) treatment. These receptors were collected from a person between 40 and 80 years old with oral cavity squamous cell carcinoma.

Notes on this clone: A read error is possible here, since a much larger clone lies one base away. The same CDR3 can be traced to other DNA sequences in this sample. V usage is TRBV19 and J usage is TRBJ2-1; TRBD2 is a possible D gene (5 bases). Germline CDR1 LNHDA, CDR2 SQIVND (reference sequence). The CDR3 runs 15 residues. Trimming cost V 3 bases and J 0 bases, with 9 bases left between them. CDR3 sequence reads: CASSMGGSSYNEQFF. In DNA, the CDR3 is TGTGCCAGTAGTATGGGTGGGAGCTCCTACAATGAGCAGTTCTTC.

V and J are TRBV6-6 and TRBJ1-2; D unresolved. The CDR3 covers 12 residues. The V gene lost 7 bases and the J gene lost 4 bases, with 10 bases spanning the gap. Germline V gene data show CDR1 as MNHNY and CDR2 as SVGAGI (reference sequence). The CDR3 DNA is TGTGCCAGCAAGGACGACCTCTATGGCTACACCTTC. Protein product: CASKDDLYGYTF.

This clone was detected a few times. The rearrangement links TRBV28 to TRBJ1-1; 9 bases match TRBD1. Germline-derived CDR1 and CDR2 are MDHEN and SYDVKM. The CDR3 contains 17 residues. V dropped 6 bases and J dropped 1; count of bases not matched to a gene: 12. The CDR3 loop is CASRNRDRAYTNTEAFF. The CDR3 bases are TGTGCCAGCAGGAACCGGGACAGGGCCTATACGAACACTGAAGCTTTCTTT.

The chain uses TRBV9 and TRBJ1-3; D may be TRBD1 (5 bases). V was pared by 0 bases and J by 0 bases, with 10 bases between. Germline assignment: CDR1 SGDLS and CDR2 YYNGEE. CDR3 length equals 16 residues. As DNA, the CDR3 is TGTGCCAGCAGCGTAGCCCAGGGATACTCTGGAAACACCATATATTTT. Translation gives CASSVAQGYSGNTIYF.

The chain employs TRBV10-3 and TRBJ2-7, with 9 bases lining up with TRBD1. The junction had 16 bases not matched to a gene; V was cut back by 3 bases and J by 7 bases. The CDR3 sequence is 17 residues long. Germline CDR1 and CDR2: ENHRY and SYGVKD. The CDR3, as DNA: TGTGCCATCAGTGACCCTCCTGGACAGGGGAGTTCGCGGGAGCAGTACTTC. Protein: CAISDPPGQGSSREQYF.

A single count supports this clone. This sequence joins TRBV13 and TRBJ2-6; D possibly corresponds to TRBD2 (6 bases). Germline V gene sequence: CDR1 PRHDT, CDR2 FYEKMQ (reference sequence). V was pared by 2 bases and J by 0 bases, with 11 bases between. The CDR3 loop spans 17 amino acids. The CDR3 loop is CASSLTAGYSGANVLTF. CDR3 DNA: TGTGCCAGCAGCTTAACGGCGGGATACTCTGGGGCCAACGTCCTGACTTTC.

This chain links TRBV27 with TRBJ2-1; D is ambiguous. Trimming removed 5 bases at V and 10 bases at J, with 15 bases between. CDR1 and CDR2 (germline): MNHEY, SMNVEV (reference sequence). The CDR3 spans 13 residues. CDR3 DNA sequence: TGTGCCAGCAGTGGTGAAAGGCCGAGCGAGCAGTTCTTC. Translated, it gives CASSGERPSEQFF.

This clone was recorded once. The J gene is TRBJ2-1, the V gene TRBV4-2; possibly TRBD2 for D (5 bases). Per the germline V gene, CDR1 is LGHNA and CDR2 is YNFKEQ. This CDR3 comprises 13 residues. The ends were cut back, 0 bases at V and 10 bases at J, with 10 bases in the middle. CDR3 loop: CASSQDSREEQFF. Here the CDR3 DNA reads TGTGCCAGCAGCCAAGATTCTCGGGAAGAGCAGTTCTTC.

This clone is medium-sized by share. Here the CDR3 reads CASSLGTTGDTQYF. The CDR3 region has the DNA TGTGCCAGCAGCTTGGGAACGACCGGGGATACGCAGTATTTT. V usage is TRBV11-2 and J usage is TRBJ2-3; D uncertain. This CDR3 is 14 amino acids long. Germline CDR1 is SGHAT and CDR2 is FQNNGV. Trimming pared 3 bases from V and 6 bases from J, leaving 13 bases between. Full variable domain (remainder filled in from reference TRBV11-2 and TRBJ2-3): EAGVAQSPRYKIIEKRQSVAFWCNPISGHATLYWYQQILGQGPKLLIQFQNNGVVDDSQLPKDRFSAERLKGVDSTLKIQPAKLEDSAVYLCASSLGTTGDTQYFGPGTRLTVL.

The rearrangement uses TRBV5-1 and TRBJ2-7; no clear D gene. Germline V gives CDR1 SGHRS, CDR2 YFSETQ. The CDR3 runs to 11 residues. Deletions cut 4 bases from V and 1 base from J, with 3 bases between. CDR3 DNA sequence: TGCGCCAGCAGCCCGTCCTACGAGCAGTACTTC. It specifies CASSPSYEQYF.

V gene TRBV5-1 combines with J gene TRBJ2-2; 7 positions match TRBD1. The CDR3 extends over 14 amino acids. In germline, CDR1 is SGHRS, CDR2 YFSETQ. V lost 4 bases, J lost 5 bases, and 5 bases stayed unmatched. CDR3 amino acids: CASSHDRETGELFF. CDR3 sequence (DNA): TGCGCCAGCAGCCACGACAGGGAAACCGGGGAGCTGTTTTTT.

This clone was counted a single time. V is TRBV4-1 and J is TRBJ2-4; TRBD1 is a possible D gene (5 bases). CDR1 and CDR2 (germline): MGHRA, YSYEKL. V dropped 0 bases and J dropped 1 base, with 7 bases sitting between them. The CDR3 sequence is 15 residues long. The CDR3 protein is CASSQEAGAKNIQYF. CDR3 coding DNA: TGCGCCAGCAGCCAAGAGGCAGGGGCCAAAAACATTCAGTACTTC.

The J gene is TRBJ2-1, the V gene TRBV7-3; a possible D gene is TRBD2 (6 bases). CDR1 and CDR2 (germline): SGHTA, FQGTGA. The CDR3 runs to 14 residues. V lost 2 bases and J 7 bases, leaving 12 bases between the germline ends. The CDR3 bases are TGTGCCAGCAGCTTATCCGGAGGGAGGAATGAGCAGTTCTTC. Translation: CASSLSGGRNEQFF.

This clone was found a few times. The V call is TRBV9, the J call TRBJ2-7; D gene ambiguous. Germline assignment: CDR1 SGDLS and CDR2 YYNGEE. The CDR3 runs to 14 residues. V lost 2 bases and J lost 3, with 12 bases in between. DNA for the CDR3: TGTGCCAGCAGCGTTAATGACGGAGACTACGAGCAGTACTTC. This encodes CASSVNDGDYEQYF.

This clone was picked up one time. The chain links TRBV7-9 to TRBJ2-7; maybe TRBD1 (5 bases). The V end lost 8 bases, the J end lost 6 bases, and 14 bases lay between the germline ends. The CDR3 runs 12 residues. Germline V gene data show CDR1 as SEHNR and CDR2 as FQNEAQ (reference sequence). CDR3 in DNA: TGTGCCAGCCAAATAGGGGAATCCGAGCAGTACTTC. It translates to CASQIGESEQYF.

The chain couples TRBV15 to TRBJ2-7; D may be TRBD1 or TRBD2 (5 bases each). The CDR3 is 14 amino acids. With 3 bases removed from V and 3 bases from J, the gap between germline ends came to 12 bases. Germline V gene lookup returns CDR1 LNHNV and CDR2 YYDKDF (reference sequence). CDR3 amino acids: CATSRSGGNYEQYF. CDR3 nucleotide sequence: TGTGCCACCAGCAGGTCTGGGGGTAACTACGAGCAGTACTTC. The whole variable domain, remainder taken from reference TRBV15 and TRBJ2-7, is DAMVIQNPRYQVTQFGKPVTLSCSQTLNHNVMYWYQQKSSQAPKLLFHYYDKDFNNEADTPDNFQSRRPNTSFCFLDIRSPGLGDTAMYLCATSRSGGNYEQYFGPGTRLTVT.

The sample holds one count of this clone. The V gene is TRBV9, the J gene TRBJ1-3, with D perhaps matching TRBD1 (6 bases). The germline gives CDR1 SGDLS, CDR2 YYNGEE. V lost 3 bases to trimming and J lost 1 base, with 11 bases between them. The CDR3 contains 15 residues. The CDR3 sequence is CASSGTGKSGNTIYF. CDR3 nucleotides: TGTGCCAGCAGCGGAACAGGGAAGTCTGGAAACACCATATATTTT.

The genes are TRBV30 and TRBJ2-7, with D perhaps matching TRBD1 or TRBD2 (5 bases each). Germline CDR1 is GTSNPN and CDR2 is SVGIG (reference sequence). V was trimmed by 2 bases and J by 6 bases, leaving 11 bases between them. This CDR3 is built from 12 residues. DNA for the CDR3: TGTGCCTGGAGTTTGGGGGTAGGCGAGCAGTACTTC. This codes for CAWSLGVGEQYF.

This clone was detected only once. V usage is TRBV6-6 and J usage is TRBJ1-1; D is ambiguous. V was shortened by 5 bases and J by 3 bases, with 10 bases between the two germline ends. The V gene's germline CDR1 is MNHNY and CDR2 SVGAGI (reference sequence). The CDR3 loop spans 13 amino acids. The chain's CDR3 is CASSTTGHTEAFF. In nucleotides, the CDR3 is TGTGCCAGCAGTACAACTGGGCACACTGAAGCTTTCTTT.

The chain couples TRBV2 to TRBJ2-2; maybe TRBD2 (5 bases). The germline V gene encodes CDR1 SNHLY and CDR2 FYNNEI. V was shortened by 6 bases and J by 12 bases, with 11 bases between the two germline ends. The CDR3 runs to 11 residues. The CDR3 here is CASRQRGQLFF. CDR3 nucleotides: TGTGCCAGCAGGCAGAGAGGGCAGCTGTTTTTT. Together with reference TRBV2 and TRBJ2-2, the CDR3 gives the full variable domain: EPEVTQTPSHQVTQMGQEVILRCVPISNHLYFYWYRQILGQKVEFLVSFYNNEISEKSEIFDDQFSVERPDGSNFTLKIRSTKLEDSAMYFCASRQRGQLFFGEGSRLTVL.

J is TRBJ1-2 and V is TRBV5-1; D unclear. Deletions cut 2 bases from V and 8 bases from J, with 10 bases between. The CDR3 is 12 amino acids. CDR1 is SGHRS, CDR2 YFSETQ, per germline. DNA of the CDR3: TGCGCCAGCAGCTTTGACACCTACGGCTACACCTTC. Its protein is CASSFDTYGYTF.

The J gene is TRBJ1-1, the V gene TRBV7-9; D is unresolved. The CDR3 runs 12 residues. The V gene lost 5 bases and the J gene lost 3 bases, with 7 bases spanning the gap. Germline-derived CDR1 and CDR2 are SEHNR and FQNEAQ (reference sequence). CDR3 in DNA: TGTGCCAGCAGCCGGAAGGACACTGAAGCTTTCTTT. Amino acids: CASSRKDTEAFF.

The chain joins TRBV29-1 to TRBJ1-2; unclear D gene. The germline V and J ends were trimmed by 3 bases and 5 bases, with 4 bases remaining between them. The CDR3 consists of 10 residues. Germline values: CDR1 SQVTM, CDR2 ANQGSEA. The CDR3 reads CSVEGYGYTF. The CDR3 nucleotides read TGCAGCGTTGAGGGATATGGCTACACCTTC. Supplemented by reference TRBV29-1 and TRBJ1-2, the full variable domain reads SAVISQKPSRDICQRGTSLTIQCQVDSQVTMMFWYRQQPGQSLTLIATANQGSEATYESGFVIDKFPISRPNLTFSTLTVSNMSPEDSSIYLCSVEGYGYTFGSGTRLTVV.

The chain joins TRBV27 to TRBJ2-5; no clear D. The CDR3 consists of 15 residues. Germline assignment: CDR1 MNHEY and CDR2 SMNVEV (reference sequence). Trimming removed 4 bases from V and 0 bases from J, with 12 bases in between. The CDR3 here is CASSSMTSHQETQYF. The CDR3 DNA is TGTGCCAGCAGTTCTATGACCTCCCACCAAGAGACCCAGTACTTC.

This clone was picked up a small number of times. The chain uses TRBV6-5 and TRBJ2-2, with D hard to call. The germline V and J ends were trimmed by 5 bases and 4 bases, with 5 bases remaining between them. The germline V gene has CDR1 MNHEY and CDR2 SVGAGI. The CDR3 has 12 amino acids. In DNA, the CDR3 is TGTGCCAGCAGTCAACTCACCGGGGAGCTGTTTTTT. It encodes CASSQLTGELFF.

The CDR3 spells CASSSDAGNTIYF. CDR3 sequence (DNA): TGTGCCAGTAGTTCGGACGCTGGAAACACCATATATTTT. The V and J genes are TRBV19 and TRBJ1-3; D not resolved. The CDR3 runs 13 residues. Germline V gene sequence: CDR1 LNHDA, CDR2 SQIVND (reference sequence). Trimming removed 5 bases from V and 2 bases from J, with 7 bases in between.

This clone showed up just a few times. The chain couples TRBV6-5 to TRBJ2-6, with unresolved D. This CDR3 is 15 amino acids long. Germline loops: CDR1 MNHEY, CDR2 SVGAGI. The V gene lost 1 base and the J gene lost 0 bases, with 4 bases spanning the gap. DNA of the CDR3: TGTGCCAGCAGTTACTACAGCTCTGGGGCCAACGTCCTGACTTTC. Protein sequence: CASSYYSSGANVLTF.

The chain has TRBV30 and TRBJ2-3; TRBD2 aligns across 8 bases. The CDR3 consists of 14 residues. V gave up 0 bases and J gave up 6 bases; unmatched junction bases: 5. Germline V gene sequence: CDR1 GTSNPN, CDR2 SVGIG (reference sequence). The CDR3 loop reads CAWSVAGVGDTQYF. CDR3 DNA: TGTGCCTGGAGTGTAGCGGGAGTTGGTGATACGCAGTATTTT.

V gene TRBV9 combines with J gene TRBJ2-2; 10 bases are shared with TRBD1. Germline loops: CDR1 SGDLS, CDR2 YYNGEE. The CDR3 is 16 residues long. The V gene end was trimmed by 2 bases and the J gene end by 6 bases; junction bases not matched to a gene: 7. CDR3 DNA sequence: TGTGCCAGCAGCGTTCCTGGACAGGGGGGCTCCGGGGAGCTGTTTTTT. It codes for CASSVPGQGGSGELFF.

V and J are TRBV29-1 and TRBJ1-1; D gene ambiguous. V dropped 6 bases and J dropped 1 base, with 15 bases sitting between them. This CDR3 has 14 amino acids. CDR1 SQVTM and CDR2 ANQGSEA come from the germline V gene. CDR3 amino acids: CSVARGRTNTEAFF. The CDR3 region has the DNA TGCAGCGTGGCCCGTGGTAGGACGAACACTGAAGCTTTCTTT.

The chain recombines TRBV10-3 with TRBJ1-2; D is unresolved. CDR3 length equals 12 residues. Germline V gene data show CDR1 as ENHRY and CDR2 as SYGVKD. The germline V and J ends were trimmed by 8 bases and 12 bases, with 19 bases remaining between them. The CDR3 DNA sequence: TGTGCCATCGGAGTGGAGAAGAGGAGCGACACCTTC. This encodes CAIGVEKRSDTF.

As to this clone: The identical CDR3 is also encoded by other nucleotide sequences in the sample. The J gene is TRBJ2-5, the V gene TRBV27; no definite D call. V was pared by 7 bases and J by 5 bases, with 8 bases between. The CDR3 loop spans 11 amino acids. Germline CDR1 reads MNHEY; CDR2 reads SMNVEV (reference sequence). The DNA for the CDR3 is TGTGCCAGCACCCTGGGGGAGACCCAGTACTTC. It encodes CASTLGETQYF.